These T cell receptor beta chains were read from a single sample in a study of cytomegalovirus exposure and HLA in healthy donors. The repertoire was sequenced with immunoSEQ multiplex PCR; TCRdb's copy has only in-frame clones and lacks some. The repertoire holds approximately 160,000 clones, with about four fifths as singletons. Sequencing was performed on PBMCs. These receptors were taken from a male donor in good health and CMV-seropositive. Both conserved end residues are trimmed from each CDR3.

j_call v_call cdr3_aa
TRBJ1-5 TRBV2 ASSSRAMWPQH
TRBJ2-7 TRBV6-5 ASSTGHAYEQY
TRBJ1-1 TRBV19 ASSPDHSQGKAF
TRBJ2-6 TRBV7-8 ASSFVRWGVGSGANVLT
TRBJ2-7 TRBV28 ASSLGSRGLQY
TRBJ2-3 TRBV29-1 SAHPGVAGGSGRDTQY
TRBJ2-7 TRBV5-6 ASSLFTGTGSPYEQY
TRBJ1-2 TRBV5-1 ASSLQNMESYT
TRBJ1-5 TRBV7-2 ASSSRAGVSNQPQH
TRBJ2-3 TRBV9 ASSSGQATRDTQY
TRBJ1-1 TRBV7-6 ASTTGRRTEAF
TRBJ2-1 TRBV4-3 ASSQDKRVTYNEQF
TRBJ2-2 TRBV5-4 ASSPRSTGELF
TRBJ1-5 TRBV30 AWSRGQGGSNQPQH
TRBJ2-1 TRBV27 ASSTASVYNEQF
TRBJ2-7 TRBV2 ASWDRRSYEQY
TRBJ1-1 TRBV6-6 ASSWYREGWGEAF
TRBJ1-2 TRBV6-6 ASSRPGTGGDYGYT
TRBJ1-5 TRBV7-2 ASSVASGNQPQH
TRBJ2-1 TRBV7-3 ASSQTGGARNEQF
TRBJ2-3 TRBV5-4 ASSFSLAGRSSTDTQY
TRBJ1-1 TRBV10-2 ASSEEVSWTEAF
TRBJ1-2 TRBV5-4 ASSSTGGNGYT
TRBJ1-1 TRBV9 ASTGEGETEAF